Below are 17 T cell receptor beta chains sequenced from a single sample in a study of shared clonotypes between healthy human individuals. Profiling relied on immunoSEQ multiplex PCR, and the TCRdb table lists in-frame clones only, not all of them. Of 2 million to 3 million clones in the sample, around 94% were seen once. The sample was naive CD4+ T cells sorted from blood. As to subset: CD45RA+ positively selected. The receptors here all came from a man aged 18 to 35 in good health.

This chain links TRBV30 with TRBJ1-6; no clear D gene. Germline V gives CDR1 GTSNPN, CDR2 SVGIG (reference sequence). The CDR3 extends over 13 amino acids. Trimming took 0 bases from V and 8 from J, leaving 8 bases between them. The CDR3 DNA reads TGTGCCTGGAGTGTAGAGTCCGATTCACCCCTCCACTTT. Protein: CAWSVESDSPLHF.

About this clone: The sample holds other DNA sequences that translate to the same CDR3. The rearrangement uses TRBV5-6 and TRBJ2-1; D is unresolved. Germline V gene lookup returns CDR1 SGHDT and CDR2 YYEEEE. The CDR3 spans 12 residues. V was shortened by 1 base and J by 5 bases, with 4 bases between the two germline ends. CDR3 DNA sequence: TGTGCCAGCAGCTTGTTAAACAATGAGCAGTTCTTC. The encoded protein is CASSLLNNEQFF.

This clone was observed a few times. The chain has TRBV16 and TRBJ1-2, with 12 nucleotides matching TRBD1. Germline CDR1 is KGHSY and CDR2 is FQNENV. The CDR3 contains 14 residues. The J segment lost 6 bases and the V segment lost 2 bases, leaving 1 base of the junction unmatched. CDR3 bases: TGTGCCAGCAGCCAAGGGACAGGGGGCGATGGCTACACCTTC. Amino acid sequence: CASSQGTGGDGYTF. The whole variable domain, remainder taken from reference TRBV16 and TRBJ1-2, is GEEVAQTPKHLVRGEGQKAKLYCAPIKGHSYVFWYQQVLKNEFKFLISFQNENVFDETGMPKERFSAKCLPNSPCSLEIQATKLEDSAVYFCASSQGTGGDGYTFGSGTRLTVV.

The J gene is TRBJ2-1, the V gene TRBV9, with 7 bases fitting TRBD2. The junction had 3 bases not matched to a gene; V was cut back by 3 bases and J by 3 bases. This CDR3 region has 14 residues. Germline V CDR1 and CDR2: SGDLS, YYNGEE. CDR3 sequence reads: CASSATSDYNEQFF. For the CDR3, the DNA is TGTGCCAGCAGCGCCACTAGCGACTACAATGAGCAGTTCTTC. The full variable domain, with the rest looked up from reference TRBV9 and TRBJ2-1, is DSGVTQTPKHLITATGQRVTLRCSPRSGDLSVYWYQQSLDQGLQFLIQYYNGEERAKGNILERFSAQQFPDLHSELNLSSLELGDSALYFCASSATSDYNEQFFGPGTRLTVL.

The chain employs TRBV9 and TRBJ2-5, with D possibly matching TRBD1 (6 bases). This CDR3 has 15 residues. Trimming removed 0 bases from V and 1 base from J, with 10 bases in between. The germline V gene encodes CDR1 SGDLS and CDR2 YYNGEE. CDR3 coding DNA: TGTGCCAGCAGCGTAGGGACAGTTCCCCAAGAGACCCAGTACTTC. Amino acid sequence: CASSVGTVPQETQYF.

Concerning this clone: Other DNA sequences of this sample code for an identical CDR3. The V and J genes are TRBV6-1 and TRBJ1-5; no definite D call. The CDR3 totals 14 residues. V lost 2 bases, J lost 6 bases, and 11 bases lay in between. From germline, CDR1 is MNHNS and CDR2 SASEGT. DNA of the CDR3: TGTGCCAGCAGTGAACAAGGGAACGGTCAGCCCCAGCATTTT. Translated, it gives CASSEQGNGQPQHF.

This rearrangement joins TRBV2 to TRBJ2-7; D is ambiguous. Germline V gene sequence: CDR1 SNHLY, CDR2 FYNNEI. V was trimmed by 5 bases and J by 4 bases, leaving 18 bases between them. CDR3 length: 15 amino acids. The CDR3 DNA follows: TGTGCCAGCAGTCTACAGACATCAATAGAGTACGAGCAGTACTTC. Translation: CASSLQTSIEYEQYF.

The chain recombines TRBV27 with TRBJ2-2, with D hard to call. This CDR3 has 15 amino acids. Germline V lookup: CDR1 MNHEY, CDR2 SMNVEV (reference sequence). Trimming took 6 bases from V and 1 from J, leaving 12 bases between them. The CDR3: CASSPLGWNTGELFF. The CDR3 nucleotides read TGTGCCAGCAGCCCCCTCGGGTGGAACACCGGGGAGCTGTTTTTT.

V is TRBV5-6 and J is TRBJ2-7; 7 bases are a match to TRBD2. CDR3 length equals 16 residues. Trimming cost V 0 bases and J 3 bases; bases outside gene matches: 9. In germline, CDR1 is SGHDT, CDR2 YYEEEE. DNA for the CDR3: TGTGCCAGCAGCTTGGGGTTCGGCGGGAGCCTCTACGAGCAGTACTTC. The encoded protein is CASSLGFGGSLYEQYF.

The chain employs TRBV30 and TRBJ1-5; D may be TRBD1 (5 bases). The V end was cut by 3 bases, the J end by 0 bases, with 6 bases between. The CDR3 length is 13 residues. From germline, CDR1 is GTSNPN and CDR2 SVGIG (reference sequence). The CDR3 protein is CAWRDNSNQPQHF. The CDR3, as DNA: TGTGCCTGGAGGGACAATAGCAATCAGCCCCAGCATTTT.

This clone is a singleton in its sample. This sequence joins TRBV19 and TRBJ2-1; 7 bases are a match to TRBD2. With 5 bases clipped from V and 3 bases from J, the junction kept 10 bases outside the gene matches. This CDR3 region has 16 residues. CDR1 and CDR2 (germline): LNHDA, SQIVND (reference sequence). The DNA of the CDR3 is TGTGCCAGTAGTTCTGGTGGGGGGGGACTCTACAATGAGCAGTTCTTC. Translated, it gives CASSSGGGGLYNEQFF.

The chain couples TRBV27 to TRBJ2-6; D gene ambiguous. The CDR3 covers 16 residues. V lost 6 bases and J lost 2, with 14 bases in between. Germline-derived CDR1 and CDR2 are MNHEY and SMNVEV (reference sequence). The CDR3 sequence: CASSPFAVTGANVLTF. CDR3 bases: TGTGCCAGCAGCCCCTTCGCCGTGACTGGGGCCAACGTCCTGACTTTC.

Note on this clone: This CDR3 is also generated by other DNA sequences in the sample. This chain links TRBV19 with TRBJ2-5; D is tentatively TRBD1 or TRBD2 (6 bases each). This CDR3 region has 12 residues. Germline loops: CDR1 LNHDA, CDR2 SQIVND (reference sequence). The V gene lost 6 bases and the J gene lost 5 bases, with 10 bases spanning the gap. The CDR3 reads CASSGGRETQYF. The CDR3 coding sequence is TGTGCCAGTAGCGGGGGCCGGGAGACCCAGTACTTC.

The chain couples TRBV4-3 to TRBJ1-3, with D hard to call. This CDR3 is 13 amino acids long. V lost 0 bases to trimming and J lost 4 bases, with 4 bases between them. In germline, CDR1 is LGHNA, CDR2 YSLEER. CDR3 loop: CASSQESGNTIYF. As DNA, the CDR3 is TGCGCCAGCAGCCAAGAATCCGGAAACACCATATATTTT.

The V call is TRBV9, the J call TRBJ2-3; tentatively, D is TRBD2 (5 bases). The CDR3 is 14 amino acids. CDR1 and CDR2 from the germline V gene are SGDLS and YYNGEE. Between the trimmed V and J ends, which lost 4 bases and 4 bases, there was a span of 13 bases. DNA of the CDR3: TGTGCCAGCAGCCTCGGATCCGGGGCAGATACGCAGTATTTT. This translates into CASSLGSGADTQYF.

This clone was observed a single time. V gene TRBV6-6 combines with J gene TRBJ1-5; D is ambiguous. Germline CDR1 and CDR2: MNHNY and SVGAGI (reference sequence). V shed 7 bases and J shed 1 base, with 8 bases lying between them. This CDR3 is built from 13 residues. The CDR3 sequence: CASTRLSNQPQHF. The CDR3 nucleotides read TGTGCCAGCACCAGGCTGAGCAATCAGCCCCAGCATTTT.

The J gene is TRBJ1-1, the V gene TRBV7-9, with no clear D. Germline assignment: CDR1 SEHNR and CDR2 FQNEAQ (reference sequence). V was trimmed by 0 bases and J by 11 bases, leaving 10 bases between them. This CDR3 is 12 amino acids long. The CDR3 spells CASSLATSSAFF. CDR3 nucleotides: TGTGCCAGCAGCTTAGCCACATCATCTGCTTTCTTT.